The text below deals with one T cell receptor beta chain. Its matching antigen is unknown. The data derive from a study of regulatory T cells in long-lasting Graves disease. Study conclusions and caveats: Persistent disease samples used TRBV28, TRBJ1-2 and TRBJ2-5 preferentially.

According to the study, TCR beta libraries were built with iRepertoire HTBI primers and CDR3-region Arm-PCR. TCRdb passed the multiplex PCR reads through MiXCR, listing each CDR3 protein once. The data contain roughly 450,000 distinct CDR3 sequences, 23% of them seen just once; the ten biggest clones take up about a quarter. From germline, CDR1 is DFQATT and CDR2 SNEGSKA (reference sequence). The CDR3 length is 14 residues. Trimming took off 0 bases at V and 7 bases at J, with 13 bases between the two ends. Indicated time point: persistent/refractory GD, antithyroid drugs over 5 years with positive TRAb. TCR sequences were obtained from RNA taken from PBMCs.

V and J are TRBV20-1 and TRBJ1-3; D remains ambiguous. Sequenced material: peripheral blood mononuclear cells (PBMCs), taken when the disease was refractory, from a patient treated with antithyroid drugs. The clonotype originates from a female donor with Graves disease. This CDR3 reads CSARDEVRANTIYF. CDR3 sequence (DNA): TGCAGTGCTAGAGATGAGGTCAGAGCGAACACCATATATTTT.